This T cell receptor beta chain is from a study of T-cell reconstitution after alpha-beta-depleted transplantation in children. The study's findings and limits: T-cell counts and diversity at one year following transplant were attributed mainly to newly produced T cells.

With 0 bases clipped from V and 1 base from J, the junction kept 6 bases outside the gene matches. Per the germline V gene, CDR1 is SGHRS and CDR2 is YFSETQ. The CDR3 loop spans 16 amino acids. This clonotype came up a few times. Its antigen is still unknown. Unique molecular identifiers were built into the TCRbeta library. TCRdb re-analysed the PCR reads in MiXCR, keeping a single row per CDR3 protein. The repertoire includes approximately 650,000 distinct CDR3 sequences, about 12% of them detected once, and approximately 0.8% sits in the top ten. The material was PBMCs, obtained before TCRalphabeta/CD19-depleted stem cell transplant. The clonotype comes from a girl aged 2-9 years with congenital amegakaryocytic thrombocytopenia, due to receive a stem cell transplant. The gene calls are TRBV5-1 and TRBJ2-5, with TRBD1 matching 7 bases. CDR3 sequence (DNA): TGCGCCAGCAGCTTGGAACCGACAGGGCCCCAAGAGACCCAGTACTTC. Translating gives CASSLEPTGPQETQYF. The full variable domain, with the rest looked up from reference TRBV5-1 and TRBJ2-5, is KAGVTQTPRYLIKTRGQQVTLSCSPISGHRSVSWYQQTPGQGLQFLFEYFSETQRNKGNFPGRFSGRQFSNSRSEMNVSTLELGDSALYLCASSLEPTGPQETQYFGPGTRLLVL.